A selection of T cell receptor beta chains follows, all from one sample in a study of Ad26.COV2.S vaccination and SARS-CoV-2 variants. Measured with immunoSEQ multiplex PCR; TCRdb has only the in-frame clones, and not every one. Among about 280,000 clones, approximately 87% were seen once, and the ten largest hold approximately 3.3%. The source material was peripheral blood, sampled in a trial of Ad26.COV2.S vaccine versus placebo. The receptors here all came from a person aged 18-65 years who received the Ad26.COV2.S COVID-19 vaccine or a placebo. CDR3s include the opening cysteine and the closing phenylalanine or tryptophan. Each record gives: V gene, D gene, clone size, J gene, CDR3 DNA, CDR3 protein. The D gene is left open where the match is weak. Not every row has a clone size; where given, it reads once, few, many or a size class.

TRBV5-1	.	.	TRBJ1-5	TGCGCCAGCAGCTTGGAGGGTAGCAATCAGCCCCAGCATTTT	CASSLEGSNQPQHF
TRBV3-1/TRBV3-2	.	.	TRBJ1-2	TGTGCCAGCAGCCCCGACATGGGGTCCCACGGCTACACCTTC	CASSPDMGSHGYTF
TRBV7-9	TRBD2	.	TRBJ2-5	TGTGCCAGCAGCTCCCCAGGTGCGGGGGGGCAAGAGACCCAGTACTTC	CASSSPGAGGQETQYF
TRBV5-6	TRBD1	.	TRBJ1-2	TGTGCCAGCAGCTTGGAGGGACAGATCGCTAACTATGGCTACACCTTC	CASSLEGQIANYGYTF
TRBV18	.	.	TRBJ2-5	TGTGCCAGCTCACCGAGAAGGGGCCAAGAGACCCAGTACTTC	CASSPRRGQETQYF
TRBV7-2	.	.	TRBJ2-1	TGTGCCAGCAGTCCCCCCTCCTACAATGAGCAGTTCTTC	CASSPPSYNEQFF
TRBV7-2	TRBD2	.	TRBJ2-6	TGTGCCAGCAGCTTAAAGGGACTATTCTCTGGGGCCAACGTCCTGACTTTC	CASSLKGLFSGANVLTF
TRBV5-1	.	.	TRBJ1-1	TGCGCCAGCAGCTTGGGACACGGAGATTTTTCGAACACTGAAGCTTTCTTT	CASSLGHGDFSNTEAFF
TRBV19	.	few	TRBJ1-5	TGTGCCAGTAGTCCGGGGACTGTGGGGCAGCCCCAGCATTTT	CASSPGTVGQPQHF
TRBV5-1	TRBD2	.	TRBJ2-2	TGCGCCAGCAGCTGGGGACTAGCGGGAAATACCGGGGAGCTGTTTTTT	CASSWGLAGNTGELFF
TRBV19	.	.	TRBJ1-5	TGTGCCAGTAGTATCAGGGCGGGGGGGAGCAATCAGCCCCAGCATTTT	CASSIRAGGSNQPQHF
TRBV20-1	.	.	TRBJ1-2	TGCAGTGTTGGGGTCGACTATGGCTACACCTTC	CSVGVDYGYTF
TRBV4-1	.	.	TRBJ1-2	TGCGCCAGCAGCCACCCCGACAGGCTCGACTATGGCTACACCTTC	CASSHPDRLDYGYTF
TRBV15	.	.	TRBJ1-1	TGTGCCACCAGCGGTCGGTATACTGAAGCTTTCTTT	CATSGRYTEAFF
TRBV5-1	.	.	TRBJ1-2	TGCGCCAGCAGCCCGGTAGACGGACTTTATGGCTACACCTTC	CASSPVDGLYGYTF
TRBV20-1	TRBD2	.	TRBJ2-1	TGCAGTGCTAGTCTACGGGGACTAGCGGGGGCCTACAATGAGCAGTTCTTC	CSASLRGLAGAYNEQFF
TRBV3-1/TRBV3-2	TRBD2	few	TRBJ2-1	TGTGCCAGCAGCCAAGTGGCGGGGGACAATGAGCAGTTCTTC	CASSQVAGDNEQFF
TRBV7-6	TRBD2	.	TRBJ2-1	TGTGCCAGCAGCTTAGCACTAGCGGGAGTTGGGGAGCAGTTCTTC	CASSLALAGVGEQFF
TRBV5-1	TRBD1	.	TRBJ1-1	TGCGCCAGCAGCGGACAGGGGGCGAACACTGAAGCTTTCTTT	CASSGQGANTEAFF
TRBV5-1	.	.	TRBJ2-2	TGCGCCAGCAGCTGGGACGCCCTGAACACCGGGGAGCTGTTTTTT	CASSWDALNTGELFF
TRBV6-1	.	.	TRBJ1-2	TGTGCCAGCAGTGATTATTTGGCGGGGACAACCTATGGCTACACCTTC	CASSDYLAGTTYGYTF
TRBV19	TRBD1	.	TRBJ1-1	TGTGCCAGTAGACAGGGGGGGACTGAAGCTTTCTTT	CASRQGGTEAFF
TRBV19	TRBD2	.	TRBJ2-7	TGTGCCAGTAGTATTAGCGGGGGCCCATCCTACGAGCAGTACTTC	CASSISGGPSYEQYF
TRBV9	.	.	TRBJ2-6	TGTGCCAGCAGCGTCCCTCGAGTCTCTGGGGCCAACGTCCTGACTTTC	CASSVPRVSGANVLTF
TRBV9	.	few	TRBJ1-1	TGTGCCAGCGGGCGGGGGGATGGCACTGAAGCTTTCTTT	CASGRGDGTEAFF
TRBV25-1	.	.	TRBJ1-2	TGTGCCAGCAGCGAAGTGGAGCGGGGCGCGAATGGCTACACCTTC	CASSEVERGANGYTF
TRBV13	.	.	TRBJ2-2	TGTGCCAGCAGCTTAGAGCGGGCGATGAACACCGGGGAGCTGTTTTTT	CASSLERAMNTGELFF
TRBV3-1/TRBV3-2	.	.	TRBJ2-5	TGTGCCAGCGCGGCTAGATGGGGGGAGACCCAGTACTTC	CASAARWGETQYF
TRBV5-4	.	.	TRBJ2-7	TGTGCCAGCAGCCCACGGGCCCTCTCCGAGCAGTACTTC	CASSPRALSEQYF
TRBV19	.	once	TRBJ2-7	TGTGCCAGTAGCCCGGGACGACGCGCGGAGCAGTACTTC	CASSPGRRAEQYF
TRBV5-4	.	.	TRBJ2-6	TGTGCCAGCAGCTTCGGGGGACCTGGGGCCAACGTCCTGACTTTC	CASSFGGPGANVLTF
TRBV25-1	.	.	TRBJ1-6	TGTGCCAGCAGTGTCTATAATTCACCCCTCCACTTT	CASSVYNSPLHF
TRBV30	.	.	TRBJ1-3	TGTGCCTGGGGAGGGGGGAAGGTTCCAGGAAACACCATATATTTT	CAWGGGKVPGNTIYF
TRBV18	.	.	TRBJ1-2	TGTGCCAGCTCACCACTTCTTAGTAACTATGGCTACACCTTC	CASSPLLSNYGYTF
TRBV29-1	TRBD2	.	TRBJ2-5	TGCAGCGTTGGAAACTCCCCTTTTATAGCGGGCCCTCAAGAGACCCAGTACTTC	CSVGNSPFIAGPQETQYF
TRBV19	.	.	TRBJ1-1	TGTGCCAGTACTCACAGTGGGACCATGAACACTGAAGCTTTCTTT	CASTHSGTMNTEAFF
TRBV6-2/TRBV6-3	.	.	TRBJ1-4	TGTGCCAGCAGCCCCCGACCTGGATTGAATGAAAAACTGTTTTTT	CASSPRPGLNEKLFF
TRBV6-5	.	.	TRBJ1-1	TGTGCCAGCAGCCCCCTCAGGGACACTGAAGCTTTCTTT	CASSPLRDTEAFF
TRBV12-5	.	.	TRBJ2-1	TGTGCTAGTGGTTTGCTACGGGTTAGTAGAGATGAGCAGTTCTTC	CASGLLRVSRDEQFF
TRBV5-1	TRBD2	.	TRBJ2-5	TGCGCCAGCAGCTTTTTAGCGGGGGTATCGGGAGAGACCCAGTACTTC	CASSFLAGVSGETQYF
TRBV6-2/TRBV6-3	TRBD1	.	TRBJ1-5	TGTGCCAGCAGTTACCGGGGACAGGGCACTAGACATCGGCCCCAGCATTTT	CASSYRGQGTRHRPQHF
TRBV28	.	.	TRBJ1-6	TGTGCCCGCCGTGCGGGGGGCGGGGGCGGGCGTAATTCACCCCTCCACTTT	CARRAGGGGGRNSPLHF